These T cell receptor beta chains were read from a single sample in a study of blood T cell repertoires in COVID-19. Data came from immunoSEQ multiplex PCR; TCRdb stores just in-frame clones and leaves some out. The sample includes hundreds of thousands of clones, 80% to 90% of them seen just once. Sequenced material: PBMCs or T cells enriched from blood (not recorded which). Every receptor here comes from a middle-aged woman with acute COVID-19. The CDR3 runs from the conserved cysteine through the conserved F or W. Each record gives: CDR3 DNA, CDR3 protein, V gene, clone size, J gene, D gene. A D gene is named only where the DNA matches it firmly. Clone size is given for some rows only: seen once, a few or many times, or a class if the clone is expanded.

CDR3nt: TGTGCCAGCAGTTACTCGAAAAACAGCAATTCACCCCTCCACTTT; CDR3aa: CASSYSKNSNSPLHF; v_gene: TRBV6-5; abundance: .; j_gene: TRBJ1-6; d_gene: .
CDR3nt: TGTGCCAGCAGCCCGACAGGGCGTAACTATGGCTACACCTTC; CDR3aa: CASSPTGRNYGYTF; v_gene: TRBV3-1/TRBV3-2; abundance: .; j_gene: TRBJ1-2; d_gene: TRBD1
CDR3nt: TGTGCCAGCAGTTTTGACAGGGGGCTTACTGGGGCCAACGTCCTGACTTTC; CDR3aa: CASSFDRGLTGANVLTF; v_gene: TRBV28; abundance: .; j_gene: TRBJ2-6; d_gene: TRBD1
CDR3nt: TGTGCCAGCAGCTCTCCCGGGGACAGCCTTAGCAATCAGCCCCAGCATTTT; CDR3aa: CASSSPGDSLSNQPQHF; v_gene: TRBV7-8; abundance: .; j_gene: TRBJ1-5; d_gene: TRBD1
CDR3nt: TGTGCCAGCAGCTCAGCGGGGCGGGGGGATACGCAGTATTTT; CDR3aa: CASSSAGRGDTQYF; v_gene: TRBV7-9; abundance: .; j_gene: TRBJ2-3; d_gene: TRBD2
CDR3nt: TGTGCCAGCTCACTAATAAGACAGGGCAATCAGCCCCAGCATTTT; CDR3aa: CASSLIRQGNQPQHF; v_gene: TRBV18; abundance: .; j_gene: TRBJ1-5; d_gene: .
CDR3nt: TGTGCCAGCAGCCAGGCCGGGACTAACTATGGCTACACCTTC; CDR3aa: CASSQAGTNYGYTF; v_gene: TRBV4-2; abundance: .; j_gene: TRBJ1-2; d_gene: .
CDR3nt: TGTGCCAGTAGTATGGAGGTGCAGGATCATGGCTACACCTTC; CDR3aa: CASSMEVQDHGYTF; v_gene: TRBV19; abundance: .; j_gene: TRBJ1-2; d_gene: .
CDR3nt: TGCGCCAGCAGCTTTGGTAACGGCGGGCCTTACAATGAGCAGTTCTTC; CDR3aa: CASSFGNGGPYNEQFF; v_gene: TRBV5-1; abundance: once; j_gene: TRBJ2-1; d_gene: .
CDR3nt: TGTGCCAGCAGTACAGGTGCGAACACCGGGGAGCTGTTTTTT; CDR3aa: CASSTGANTGELFF; v_gene: TRBV3-1/TRBV3-2; abundance: .; j_gene: TRBJ2-2; d_gene: .
CDR3nt: TGTGCCAGCAGTTTGGGCAGGGAGGGGGAAGATGAGCAGTTCTTC; CDR3aa: CASSLGREGEDEQFF; v_gene: TRBV27; abundance: .; j_gene: TRBJ2-1; d_gene: .
CDR3nt: TGTGTCTCGTACAGGAGCTATGGCTACACCTTC; CDR3aa: CVSYRSYGYTF; v_gene: TRBV25-1; abundance: .; j_gene: TRBJ1-2; d_gene: .
CDR3nt: TGTGCCAGCAGCTCCGGACTAGGGAAGTACAATGAGCAGTTCTTC; CDR3aa: CASSSGLGKYNEQFF; v_gene: TRBV7-2; abundance: .; j_gene: TRBJ2-1; d_gene: TRBD2
CDR3nt: TGCGCCAGCAGCCAATTCAGTTGGGGGGACAGCCTGAACACTGAAGCTTTCTTT; CDR3aa: CASSQFSWGDSLNTEAFF; v_gene: TRBV4-3; abundance: .; j_gene: TRBJ1-1; d_gene: TRBD1
CDR3nt: TGTGCCAGCAGCTTAGAGGGGACTAGCAGCTACAATGAGCAGTTCTTC; CDR3aa: CASSLEGTSSYNEQFF; v_gene: TRBV7-2; abundance: .; j_gene: TRBJ2-1; d_gene: TRBD2
CDR3nt: TGCGCCAGCAGTGGGGGGTCCGGGACAGAGGCATCGCCCCAGCATTTT; CDR3aa: CASSGGSGTEASPQHF; v_gene: TRBV10-2; abundance: .; j_gene: TRBJ1-5; d_gene: TRBD1
CDR3nt: TGTGCCACCAGCAGAGATCTCCAGGGGACCGAGACCCAGTACTTC; CDR3aa: CATSRDLQGTETQYF; v_gene: TRBV15; abundance: .; j_gene: TRBJ2-5; d_gene: .
CDR3nt: TGTGCCAGCAGCCCCAAGAGACAGGGATCGGGCAATTCACCCCTCCACTTT; CDR3aa: CASSPKRQGSGNSPLHF; v_gene: TRBV6-2/TRBV6-3; abundance: .; j_gene: TRBJ1-6; d_gene: TRBD1
CDR3nt: TGTGCCAGCAGCTTCGCGGACGAGCAGTACTTC; CDR3aa: CASSFADEQYF; v_gene: TRBV5-6; abundance: .; j_gene: TRBJ2-7; d_gene: .
CDR3nt: TGTGCCAGCAGCCCCCGGTTGGGGCAGGGTTATGGGAATTCACCCCTCCACTTT; CDR3aa: CASSPRLGQGYGNSPLHF; v_gene: TRBV11-2; abundance: .; j_gene: TRBJ1-6; d_gene: .
CDR3nt: TGTGCCAGTAACCCCCGGAAGGGAGCAACTAATGAAAAACTGTTTTTT; CDR3aa: CASNPRKGATNEKLFF; v_gene: TRBV19; abundance: few; j_gene: TRBJ1-4; d_gene: .
CDR3nt: TGTGCCAGCAGCTCGGGTGGCGGGAGAATTCATGAGCAGTTCTTC; CDR3aa: CASSSGGGRIHEQFF; v_gene: TRBV7-9; abundance: .; j_gene: TRBJ2-1; d_gene: TRBD2
CDR3nt: TGTGCCAGCACCGGCTATGGGTTGGGGGGCACTGAAGCTTTCTTT; CDR3aa: CASTGYGLGGTEAFF; v_gene: TRBV25-1; abundance: .; j_gene: TRBJ1-1; d_gene: .
CDR3nt: TGCAGCGTTGAAGTCGCCCGGTACGAGCAGTACTTC; CDR3aa: CSVEVARYEQYF; v_gene: TRBV29-1; abundance: .; j_gene: TRBJ2-7; d_gene: .
CDR3nt: TGTGCCAGCAGCTCCGGGGTACTAAACACCATATATTTT; CDR3aa: CASSSGVLNTIYF; v_gene: TRBV7-9; abundance: .; j_gene: TRBJ1-3; d_gene: .
CDR3nt: TGTGCCAGCAGCTTAGAGGTCGAAAAAACGGGTGGCTACACCTTC; CDR3aa: CASSLEVEKTGGYTF; v_gene: TRBV7-9; abundance: .; j_gene: TRBJ1-2; d_gene: .
CDR3nt: TGTGCCAGCAGCTCGGGACTAGCGGGAGGCCCGTCGGAGACCCAGTACTTC; CDR3aa: CASSSGLAGGPSETQYF; v_gene: TRBV5-6; abundance: .; j_gene: TRBJ2-5; d_gene: TRBD2
CDR3nt: TGTGCCAGCAGCGTAGGACCGGGGGACGCGACCCAGTACTTC; CDR3aa: CASSVGPGDATQYF; v_gene: TRBV9; abundance: .; j_gene: TRBJ2-5; d_gene: .
CDR3nt: TGTGCCAGCAGTGAAAATCGGCGGGGACGCTACGAGCAGTACTTC; CDR3aa: CASSENRRGRYEQYF; v_gene: TRBV2; abundance: once; j_gene: TRBJ2-7; d_gene: .
CDR3nt: TGTGCCACCAGCAGAGGAAGAGAGCGGGGGCGCGGAGAGCAGTACTTC; CDR3aa: CATSRGRERGRGEQYF; v_gene: TRBV15; abundance: .; j_gene: TRBJ2-7; d_gene: TRBD2
CDR3nt: TGTGCCACCTCTTCCCGGGGAGGGGTGGCCGAGCAGTACTTC; CDR3aa: CATSSRGGVAEQYF; v_gene: TRBV27; abundance: few; j_gene: TRBJ2-7; d_gene: TRBD2
CDR3nt: TGCAGCGTTGAAGGACAGGGGGCAAATGAGCAGTTCTTC; CDR3aa: CSVEGQGANEQFF; v_gene: TRBV29-1; abundance: .; j_gene: TRBJ2-1; d_gene: TRBD1
CDR3nt: TGTGCCAGCAGCCCCGCCCAGACTAGCGGGAGAGGCAATGAGCAGTTCTTC; CDR3aa: CASSPAQTSGRGNEQFF; v_gene: TRBV4-2; abundance: .; j_gene: TRBJ2-1; d_gene: TRBD2
CDR3nt: TGTGCCAGCAGTTTAGTCGCGCTAGCGGGATCGGTAGTATACGAGCAGTACTTC; CDR3aa: CASSLVALAGSVVYEQYF; v_gene: TRBV28; abundance: .; j_gene: TRBJ2-7; d_gene: TRBD2
CDR3nt: TGTGCCACCCCCCCGACTAGCAGTAACACCGGGGAGCTGTTTTTT; CDR3aa: CATPPTSSNTGELFF; v_gene: TRBV7-9; abundance: .; j_gene: TRBJ2-2; d_gene: TRBD2
CDR3nt: TGTGCCAGCAGCGACGGAGCCTCCTCCTACGAGCAGTACTTC; CDR3aa: CASSDGASSYEQYF; v_gene: TRBV11-3; abundance: once; j_gene: TRBJ2-7; d_gene: .
CDR3nt: TGTGCCTGGACCCCGGACAGTCTCTACTATGGCTACACCTTC; CDR3aa: CAWTPDSLYYGYTF; v_gene: TRBV30; abundance: .; j_gene: TRBJ1-2; d_gene: .
CDR3nt: TGCGCCAGCACCCCAAGTCAGACAGGGTCGAATGAGCAGTTCTTC; CDR3aa: CASTPSQTGSNEQFF; v_gene: TRBV4-1; abundance: .; j_gene: TRBJ2-1; d_gene: TRBD1
CDR3nt: TGTGCCAGCAGTGACTCGACTAGCGGCACCGGGGAGCTGTTTTTT; CDR3aa: CASSDSTSGTGELFF; v_gene: TRBV6-4; abundance: .; j_gene: TRBJ2-2; d_gene: TRBD2
CDR3nt: TGTGCCAGCAGCTTAGTGTCTAGCGGTAACTACGAGCAGTACTTC; CDR3aa: CASSLVSSGNYEQYF; v_gene: TRBV7-8; abundance: .; j_gene: TRBJ2-7; d_gene: TRBD2
CDR3nt: TGTGCCAGCAGCTCCGGGACAGGGGAAACCGGGGAGCTGTTTTTT; CDR3aa: CASSSGTGETGELFF; v_gene: TRBV6-5; abundance: .; j_gene: TRBJ2-2; d_gene: TRBD1
CDR3nt: TGTGCCAGCAGCCCCGGACAGGGAGGAACAGCTGGCTACACCTTC; CDR3aa: CASSPGQGGTAGYTF; v_gene: TRBV7-8; abundance: .; j_gene: TRBJ1-2; d_gene: TRBD1